Listed here are 32 T cell receptor beta chains from one sample, sequenced in a study of cytomegalovirus exposure and HLA in healthy donors. PCR employed 60 Vbeta and 13 Jbeta primers. Profiled with immunoSEQ multiplex PCR; TCRdb holds only in-frame clones, not every one. The profile shows roughly 220,000 clones, roughly 80% of them singletons. Material for sequencing was PBMCs. These receptors came from a man aged 50-60 years in good health and CMV-seronegative.

Concerning this clone: A junction end diverges from the germline sequence, so it may reflect a read error. V is TRBV7-7 and J is TRBJ2-1; 13 bases are a match to TRBD2. This CDR3 region has 16 residues. Germline loops: CDR1 SSHAT, CDR2 FNYEAQ (reference sequence). CDR3 sequence (DNA): TGTGCTAGCAGCCCCCCCGGGACTAGCGGGATAACGGAGCAGTTCTTC. Translating it yields CASSPPGTSGITEQFF.

The chain joins TRBV5-1 to TRBJ2-1; TRBD1 aligns across 8 bases. The CDR3 length is 16 residues. Trimming at V came to 0 bases and at J to 5 bases, leaving 7 bases not matched to a gene. Germline loops: CDR1 SGHRS, CDR2 YFSETQ. The CDR3 DNA sequence: TGCGCCAGCAGCTTGGGAATAGGACAGGGACACAATGAGCAGTTCTTC. This translates into CASSLGIGQGHNEQFF. Complete variable domain (other parts from reference TRBV5-1 and TRBJ2-1): KAGVTQTPRYLIKTRGQQVTLSCSPISGHRSVSWYQQTPGQGLQFLFEYFSETQRNKGNFPGRFSGRQFSNSRSEMNVSTLELGDSALYLCASSLGIGQGHNEQFFGPGTRLTVL.

This clone was observed a few times. The rearrangement links TRBV29-1 to TRBJ2-3; TRBD2 is a possible D gene (6 bases). The CDR3 spans 14 residues. The germline gives CDR1 SQVTM, CDR2 ANQGSEA. Deletions cut 7 bases from V and 4 bases from J, with 18 bases between. Written as DNA, the CDR3 is TGCAGCGCCGAGGCTACTAGCCCCCCAGATACGCAGTATTTT. It yields the protein CSAEATSPPDTQYF.

The chain couples TRBV11-2 to TRBJ1-5; D possibly corresponds to TRBD1 (6 bases). CDR3 size: 15 residues. From germline, CDR1 is SGHAT and CDR2 FQNNGV. Trimming stripped 0 bases from V and 7 bases from J, with 13 bases between. The CDR3 is CASSLDWGRGQPQHF. The CDR3, as DNA: TGTGCCAGCAGCTTAGATTGGGGCAGGGGACAGCCCCAGCATTTT. Full variable domain (outside the CDR3, taken from reference TRBV11-2 and TRBJ1-5): EAGVAQSPRYKIIEKRQSVAFWCNPISGHATLYWYQQILGQGPKLLIQFQNNGVVDDSQLPKDRFSAERLKGVDSTLKIQPAKLEDSAVYLCASSLDWGRGQPQHFGDGTRLSIL.

V usage is TRBV7-2 and J usage is TRBJ2-7; D possibly corresponds to TRBD1 (6 bases). Between the trimmed V and J ends, which lost 5 bases and 0 bases, there was a span of 14 bases. The CDR3 totals 15 residues. Per the germline V gene, CDR1 is SGHTA and CDR2 is FQGNSA. CDR3 DNA: TGTGCCAGCAGCACCCCGGGACACTACTCCTACGAGCAGTACTTC. Translating it yields CASSTPGHYSYEQYF.

The chain joins TRBV25-1 to TRBJ2-7, with TRBD2 matching over 14 bases. The CDR3 consists of 14 residues. Germline V gives CDR1 MGHDK, CDR2 SYGVNS. Germline trimming cut 6 bases from V and 3 bases from J; bases unmatched to any gene: 1. The CDR3, as DNA: TGTGCCAGCAGCGGACTAGCGGGAGGCTACGAGCAGTACTTC. This sequence encodes CASSGLAGGYEQYF.

This clone was recorded once. J is TRBJ1-1 and V is TRBV25-1; D not certain. The CDR3 extends over 12 amino acids. Germline CDR1 MGHDK, CDR2 SYGVNS. V lost 2 bases, J lost 8 bases, and 9 bases lay in between. CDR3 sequence reads: CASSEGRTEAFF. The CDR3 DNA sequence: TGTGCCAGCAGTGAAGGGCGCACAGAAGCTTTCTTT.

The V and J genes are TRBV27 and TRBJ2-3; 13 nucleotides align to TRBD2. CDR1 and CDR2 (germline): MNHEY, SMNVEV (reference sequence). Trimming cost V 5 bases and J 5 bases; bases outside gene matches: 4. The CDR3 totals 15 residues. Written as DNA, the CDR3 is TGTGCCAGCAGTCACCGACTAGCGGGAGGAGATACGCAGTATTTT. This encodes CASSHRLAGGDTQYF.

The chain recombines TRBV6-4 with TRBJ2-7, with 8 bases fitting TRBD1. The CDR3 consists of 15 residues. Looked up from germline, CDR1 is MRHNA and CDR2 is SNTAGT. V shed 3 bases, J shed 0 bases, and the junction held 4 bases outside the gene matches. DNA for the CDR3: TGTGCCAGCAGTGAGGGGGACAGGAGCTCCTACGAGCAGTACTTC. Encoded protein: CASSEGDRSSYEQYF.

The chain carries TRBV5-1 and TRBJ2-7; D not resolved. Trimming stripped 4 bases from V and 3 bases from J, with 11 bases between. CDR1 and CDR2 from the germline V gene are SGHRS and YFSETQ. The CDR3 length is 13 residues. The CDR3 region is CASSPQVGYEQYF. CDR3 DNA: TGCGCCAGCAGCCCCCAGGTGGGCTACGAGCAGTACTTC. The whole variable domain, filled in from reference TRBV5-1 and TRBJ2-7, reads KAGVTQTPRYLIKTRGQQVTLSCSPISGHRSVSWYQQTPGQGLQFLFEYFSETQRNKGNFPGRFSGRQFSNSRSEMNVSTLELGDSALYLCASSPQVGYEQYFGPGTRLTVT.

The J gene is TRBJ1-2, the V gene TRBV19, with D hard to call. Germline assignment: CDR1 LNHDA and CDR2 SQIVND (reference sequence). The CDR3 totals 12 residues. Trimming left V 9 bases short and J 8 bases short, with 16 bases between. CDR3 DNA: TGTGCCAGCGCTGGAGGAGTTGCGGGCTACACCTTC. Translated, it gives CASAGGVAGYTF. Full variable domain (outside the CDR3, taken from reference TRBV19 and TRBJ1-2): DGGITQSPKYLFRKEGQNVTLSCEQNLNHDAMYWYRQDPGQGLRLIYYSQIVNDFQKGDIAEGYSVSREKKESFPLTVTSAQKNPTAFYLCASAGGVAGYTFGSGTRLTVV.

The table lists this clone with a count of one. The chain is built from TRBV16 and TRBJ2-5; TRBD2 aligns across 8 bases. The CDR3 contains 12 residues. Germline CDR1 KGHSY, CDR2 FQNENV. Losses at the gene ends were 3 bases for V and 7 bases for J; bases not matched to a gene: 1. The CDR3 protein is CASSHSGGTQYF. The CDR3 nucleotides are TGTGCCAGCAGCCACAGCGGGGGGACCCAGTACTTC.

The chain employs TRBV28 and TRBJ2-7; 10 nucleotides line up with TRBD2. Germline-derived CDR1 and CDR2 are MDHEN and SYDVKM. V was pared by 4 bases and J by 1 base, with 16 bases of the junction left unmatched. The CDR3 length is 19 residues. The CDR3 is CASSSPITFSGRRSYEQYF. The CDR3 coding sequence is TGTGCCAGCAGTTCCCCGATTACCTTTAGCGGGAGGCGGTCCTACGAGCAGTACTTC.

V and J are TRBV29-1 and TRBJ2-5; D ambiguous. Germline CDR1 SQVTM, CDR2 ANQGSEA. Trimming removed 6 bases from V and 4 bases from J, with 9 bases in between. The CDR3 spans 11 residues. In nucleotides, the CDR3 is TGCAGCGTACACAGTAGAGAGACCCAGTACTTC. This codes for CSVHSRETQYF.

This chain joins TRBV5-1 and TRBJ2-3; D may be TRBD2 (5 bases). V was shortened by 0 bases and J by 3 bases, with 14 bases between the two germline ends. There are 16 residues in the CDR3. The germline CDR1 and CDR2 sequences are SGHRS and YFSETQ. CDR3: CASSLALASKTDTQYF. DNA for the CDR3: TGCGCCAGCAGCTTGGCCTTGGCTAGCAAGACAGATACGCAGTATTTT.

This rearrangement joins TRBV5-1 to TRBJ1-1; D ambiguous. The V end was cut by 3 bases, the J end by 2 bases, with 8 bases between. The length of the CDR3 is 13 residues. The germline V gene has CDR1 SGHRS and CDR2 YFSETQ. CDR3 sequence (DNA): TGCGCCAGCAGCTCGGAGGGCAACACTGAAGCTTTCTTT. This encodes CASSSEGNTEAFF.

The chain links TRBV27 to TRBJ2-5, with D maybe TRBD2 (7 bases). The end of the DNA aligns better with TRBJ2-7, so the J call may be wrong. Germline V gene data show CDR1 as MNHEY and CDR2 as SMNVEV (reference sequence). The CDR3 runs 16 residues. CDR3 sequence: CASSGGPRAGSYEQYF. CDR3 coding DNA: TGTGCCAGCAGTGGGGGGCCCCGAGCGGGATCCTACGAGCAGTACTTC.

The CDR3 region is CASSFGRHRYEQYF. DNA for the CDR3: TGTGCCAGCAGTTTCGGGAGACACCGCTACGAGCAGTACTTC. The chain recombines TRBV28 with TRBJ2-7; maybe TRBD2 (6 bases). From germline, CDR1 is MDHEN and CDR2 SYDVKM. The CDR3 extends over 14 amino acids. The ends were cut back, 3 bases at V and 3 bases at J, with 12 bases in the middle. The entire variable domain, with the rest obtained from reference TRBV28 and TRBJ2-7, is as follows: DVKVTQSSRYLVKRTGEKVFLECVQDMDHENMFWYRQDPGLGLRLIYFSYDVKMKEKGDIPEGYSVSREKKERFSLILESASTNQTSMYLCASSFGRHRYEQYFGPGTRLTVT.

The rearrangement links TRBV20-1 to TRBJ1-1; the D is unclear. The CDR3 extends over 11 amino acids. Trimming took off 1 base at V and 8 bases at J, with 8 bases between the two ends. CDR1 and CDR2 from the germline V gene are DFQATT and SNEGSKA (reference sequence). The CDR3 loop is CSARVTVEAFF. The DNA for the CDR3 is TGCAGTGCTAGAGTAACGGTGGAAGCTTTCTTT.

Written as DNA, the CDR3 is TGTGCCAGCAGCCCCGGGGTCGGACGGACAGAGACCCAGTACTTC. It translates to CASSPGVGRTETQYF. J is TRBJ2-5 and V is TRBV14; TRBD2 might be the D (5 bases). The germline V gene has CDR1 SGHDN and CDR2 FVKESK. The CDR3 totals 15 residues. Deletions cut 4 bases from V and 4 bases from J, with 16 bases between.

This sequence joins TRBV9 and TRBJ1-6; D is unclear. Deletions cut 3 bases from V and 5 bases from J, with 9 bases between. The CDR3 spans 14 residues. The germline V gene encodes CDR1 SGDLS and CDR2 YYNGEE. The CDR3 sequence: CASSAHQDNSPLHF. Here the CDR3 DNA reads TGTGCCAGCAGCGCCCACCAGGATAATTCACCCCTCCACTTT. The full variable domain, rest sourced from reference TRBV9 and TRBJ1-6, is DSGVTQTPKHLITATGQRVTLRCSPRSGDLSVYWYQQSLDQGLQFLIQYYNGEERAKGNILERFSAQQFPDLHSELNLSSLELGDSALYFCASSAHQDNSPLHFGNGTRLTVT.

This clone was seen a single time. The V gene is TRBV28, the J gene TRBJ1-5, with D perhaps matching TRBD1 (6 bases). From germline, CDR1 is MDHEN and CDR2 SYDVKM. The length of the CDR3 is 18 residues. Between the trimmed V and J ends, which lost 3 bases and 0 bases, there was a span of 18 bases. CDR3 DNA sequence: TGTGCCAGCAGTTTCCCCGGGGGGGCCCTATATAGCAATCAGCCCCAGCATTTT. This sequence encodes CASSFPGGALYSNQPQHF. The whole variable domain, filled in from reference TRBV28 and TRBJ1-5, reads DVKVTQSSRYLVKRTGEKVFLECVQDMDHENMFWYRQDPGLGLRLIYFSYDVKMKEKGDIPEGYSVSREKKERFSLILESASTNQTSMYLCASSFPGGALYSNQPQHFGDGTRLSIL.

This chain uses TRBV28 with TRBJ1-1, with D hard to call. The CDR3 is 12 amino acids. Germline V CDR1 and CDR2: MDHEN, SYDVKM. V was cut by 2 bases and J by 6 bases, with 7 bases left in between. The CDR3 sequence is CASSLREAEAFF. CDR3 sequence (DNA): TGTGCCAGCAGTTTACGTGAGGCTGAAGCTTTCTTT. Combining the CDR3 with reference TRBV28 and TRBJ1-1 gives the whole variable domain DVKVTQSSRYLVKRTGEKVFLECVQDMDHENMFWYRQDPGLGLRLIYFSYDVKMKEKGDIPEGYSVSREKKERFSLILESASTNQTSMYLCASSLREAEAFFGQGTRLTVV.

This clone was counted between two and nine times. J is TRBJ1-2 and V is TRBV29-1, with D possibly matching TRBD1 (6 bases). Trimming removed 7 bases at V and 5 bases at J, with 23 bases between. CDR1 is SQVTM and CDR2 is ANQGSEA in the germline V gene. This CDR3 is built from 15 residues. This CDR3 reads CSAEMGSAGAYGYTF. DNA of the CDR3: TGCAGCGCAGAGATGGGGTCGGCAGGGGCTTATGGCTACACCTTC.

J is TRBJ2-1 and V is TRBV4-1, with D possibly TRBD1 on 5 matching bases. V gave up 6 bases and J gave up 7 bases, with 7 bases separating them. CDR3 size: 11 residues. Germline CDR1 is MGHRA and CDR2 is YSYEKL. CDR3 region: CASSPGNEQFF. DNA of the CDR3: TGCGCCAGCAGTCCAGGGAATGAGCAGTTCTTC.

The sample holds a few counts of this clone. The chain combines TRBV27 with TRBJ2-7, with 8 bases matching TRBD1. The germline CDR1 and CDR2 sequences are MNHEY and SMNVEV (reference sequence). The ends lost 3 bases at V and 7 bases at J; junction bases unmatched: 8. The CDR3 covers 14 residues. The CDR3 region has the DNA TGTGCCAGCAGTTTTCTGGACAGGGTGAGGGAGCAGTACTTC. This translates into CASSFLDRVREQYF.

This sequence joins TRBV4-1 and TRBJ2-3, with 9 bases aligning to TRBD1. This CDR3 contains 16 residues. The ends lost 4 bases at V and 0 bases at J; junction bases unmatched: 5. Germline values: CDR1 MGHRA, CDR2 YSYEKL. CDR3 sequence reads: CASSRGQGQSTDTQYF. In nucleotides, the CDR3 is TGCGCCAGCAGCCGGGGACAGGGACAGAGCACAGATACGCAGTATTTT.

The chain has TRBV27 and TRBJ1-2, with 8 bases matching TRBD1. The CDR3 loop spans 13 amino acids. V lost 6 bases and J lost 12; bases outside the gene matches: 12. CDR1 is MNHEY, CDR2 SMNVEV, per germline (reference sequence). For the CDR3, the DNA is TGTGCCAGCAGGCAAAGGGACAGGTCGGGCCACACCTTC. Its translation is CASRQRDRSGHTF.

The chain has TRBV7-9 and TRBJ1-6; 10 bases map to TRBD1. This CDR3 contains 14 residues. The germline CDR1 and CDR2 sequences are SEHNR and FQNEAQ (reference sequence). J gave up 10 bases and V 5 bases, and 5 bases lay outside the gene matches. The CDR3 nucleotides are TGTGCCAGCAGCACCGGGACAGGGGAATCACCCCTCCACTTT. Protein: CASSTGTGESPLHF. Using reference TRBV7-9 and TRBJ1-6 for the parts outside the CDR3, the full variable domain is DTGVSQNPRHKITKRGQNVTFRCDPISEHNRLYWYRQTLGQGPEFLTYFQNEAQLEKSRLLSDRFSAERPKGSFSTLEIQRTEQGDSAMYLCASSTGTGESPLHFGNGTRLTVT.

The J gene is TRBJ2-1, the V gene TRBV5-5; 12 positions match TRBD2. Trimming took 4 bases from V and 0 from J; bases not matched to a gene: 5. The germline gives CDR1 SGHKS, CDR2 YYEKEE (reference sequence). There are 17 residues in the CDR3. DNA for the CDR3: TGTGCCAGCAGCCCGGGACTAGCGGGCAACTCCTACAATGAGCAGTTCTTC. Protein product: CASSPGLAGNSYNEQFF.

The rearrangement uses TRBV7-8 and TRBJ2-3; TRBD2 aligns across 8 bases. The CDR3 contains 13 residues. Trimming took 6 bases from V and 6 from J; bases not matched to a gene: 5. Germline lookup yields CDR1 SGHVS and CDR2 FQNEAQ. The CDR3 is CASRSGSVDTQYF. The CDR3 DNA reads TGTGCCAGCAGGAGCGGGAGCGTTGATACGCAGTATTTT.

The genes are TRBV29-1 and TRBJ2-1, with a weak D call TRBD1 (5 bases). Trimming shortened V by 2 bases and J by 3 bases, and 14 bases separated the two germline ends. The CDR3 has 15 residues. Germline-derived CDR1 and CDR2 are SQVTM and ANQGSEA. CDR3 protein: CSVELTGYYYNEQFF. The CDR3 bases are TGCAGCGTTGAACTAACAGGATACTACTACAATGAGCAGTTCTTC.